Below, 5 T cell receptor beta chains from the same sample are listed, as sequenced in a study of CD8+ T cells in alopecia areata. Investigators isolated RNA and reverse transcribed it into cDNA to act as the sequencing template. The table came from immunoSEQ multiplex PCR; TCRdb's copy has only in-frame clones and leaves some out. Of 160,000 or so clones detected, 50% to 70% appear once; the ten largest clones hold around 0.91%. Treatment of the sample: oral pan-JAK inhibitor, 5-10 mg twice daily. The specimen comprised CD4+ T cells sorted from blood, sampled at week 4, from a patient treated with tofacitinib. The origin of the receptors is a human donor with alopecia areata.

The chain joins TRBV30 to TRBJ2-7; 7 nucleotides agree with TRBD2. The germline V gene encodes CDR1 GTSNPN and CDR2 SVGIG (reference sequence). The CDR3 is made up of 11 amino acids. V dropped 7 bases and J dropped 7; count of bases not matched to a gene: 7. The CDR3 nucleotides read TGTGCCTCATCCCGGGAGGTTGAGCAGTACTTC. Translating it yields CASSREVEQYF.

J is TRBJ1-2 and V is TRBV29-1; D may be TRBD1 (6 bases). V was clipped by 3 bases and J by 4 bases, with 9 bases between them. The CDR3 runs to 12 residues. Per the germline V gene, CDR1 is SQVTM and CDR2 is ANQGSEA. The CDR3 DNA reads TGCAGCGTTGATGTGACAGGCTATGGCTACACCTTC. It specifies CSVDVTGYGYTF.

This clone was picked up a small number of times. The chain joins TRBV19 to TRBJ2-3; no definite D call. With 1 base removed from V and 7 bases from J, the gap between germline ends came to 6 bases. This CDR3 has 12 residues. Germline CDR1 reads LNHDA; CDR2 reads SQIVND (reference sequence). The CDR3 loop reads CASSIGTNTQYF. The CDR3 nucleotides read TGTGCCAGTAGTATAGGTACTAATACGCAGTATTTT.

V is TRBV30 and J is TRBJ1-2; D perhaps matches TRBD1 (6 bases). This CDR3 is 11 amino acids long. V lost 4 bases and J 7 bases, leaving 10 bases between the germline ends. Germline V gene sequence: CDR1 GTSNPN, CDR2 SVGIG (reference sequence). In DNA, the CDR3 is TGTGCCTGGATCGGCAGGGGTGGCTACACCTTC. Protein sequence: CAWIGRGGYTF.

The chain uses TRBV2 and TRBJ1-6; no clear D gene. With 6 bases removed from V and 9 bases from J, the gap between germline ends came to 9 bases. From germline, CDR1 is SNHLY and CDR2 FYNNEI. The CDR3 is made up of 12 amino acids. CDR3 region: CASRERGSPLHF. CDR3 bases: TGTGCCAGCAGGGAGCGTGGTTCACCCCTCCACTTT.